Below, one T cell receptor beta chain is given with its context. This clonotype was observed at least ten times. What this receptor recognizes is not known. One base away there is no much larger clone; base qualities are not given. For CDR1 and CDR2, the germline V gene lists MDHEN and SYDVKM. V lost 6 bases and J lost 0 bases; the stretch between them is 17 bases long. Including cysteine and phenylalanine, the CDR3 has 16 amino acids. Left in the record is the CDR3 DNA by itself, 48 bases read in frame from the first base. Sequenced using an Illumina HiSeq 1500. Through fastp at Q25 and MiXCR, TCRdb rebuilt clones from the public reads, retaining in-frame beta chains. Identical CDR3 proteins give one entry, which carries the most common genes and DNA. The sample has more than 200,000 distinct CDR3 sequences on record, approximately 9% of them singletons. The top ten clonotypes cover less than 15% of the sample.

These data are taken from a study of T cell repertoires in cytomegalovirus infection (dated by TCRdb to between 2018 and 2020). For the study in its entirety: Because public TCR beta signatures pointed to carriage of CMV infection together with the matching HLA type, the HLA type of each donor mattered for the analysis. Findings and caveats that apply to the study as a whole: The ex vivo response was dominated by HLA-C-restricted CMV-specific TCR beta clonotypes, which also provided the single most frequent clonotype in two of eight donors. In both this cohort and an independent roughly 330-donor cohort, the cumulative frequency of public TCR beta family members distinguished carriers of CMV infection plus the relevant HLA type.

The chain is assembled from TRBV28 and TRBJ1-1; the D gene lacks a confident call. Sequencing was done on a sample of PBMCs. The receptor comes from a human donor in good health (CMV status not recorded). Some clones in this sample may be carry-over from other donors' samples. Read as DNA, the sequence is TGTGCCAGCAGAGTTTTGGACGCGCAACTGAACACTGAAGCTTTCTTT. It specifies CASRVLDAQLNTEAFF.